This is a list of T cell receptor beta chains from one sample in a study of patients and donors after allogeneic stem cell transplantation. TCRdb reprocessed the RT-PCR reads with MiXCR, giving one entry per CDR3 protein. The sample contains about a million distinct CDR3 sequences, around 17% of which appear only once. Sample: blood, either unsorted or a sorted T cell fraction (not recorded which). These receptors originate from a human donor who was either an allogeneic HSCT recipient or a stem cell or donor lymphocyte infusion donor (not recorded which). It is not recorded whose cells these are; they may come from a transplant donor. Both conserved end residues are part of each CDR3. A D gene is named only where the DNA matches it firmly. Rows give clone size only sometimes, using once, few, many, or a class for an expanded clone.

CDR3aa: CASRVGEGYGYTF; CDR3nt: TGTGCCAGCAGAGTAGGGGAGGGCTATGGCTACACCTTC; abundance: NA; d_gene: NA; j_gene: TRBJ1-2; v_gene: TRBV2
CDR3aa: CASRTIADQPQHF; CDR3nt: TGTGCCAGTAGAACGATAGCCGATCAGCCCCAGCATTTT; abundance: NA; d_gene: NA; j_gene: TRBJ1-5; v_gene: TRBV19
CDR3aa: CSVVPSGNTIYF; CDR3nt: TGCAGCGTTGTTCCCAGTGGAAACACCATATATTTT; abundance: NA; d_gene: NA; j_gene: TRBJ1-3; v_gene: TRBV29-1
CDR3aa: CASSYNGQPNQPQHF; CDR3nt: TGTGCCAGCAGTTACAACGGGCAGCCAAATCAGCCCCAGCATTTT; abundance: many; d_gene: NA; j_gene: TRBJ1-5; v_gene: TRBV6-5
CDR3aa: CASILTSGGDTGELFF; CDR3nt: TGTGCCAGCATCTTGACTAGCGGGGGAGACACCGGGGAGCTGTTTTTT; abundance: many; d_gene: TRBD2; j_gene: TRBJ2-2; v_gene: TRBV12-3/TRBV12-4
CDR3aa: CASSPGSRSLSYEQYF; CDR3nt: TGTGCCAGCAGTCCCGGGAGCAGGTCATTATCCTACGAGCAGTACTTC; abundance: NA; d_gene: NA; j_gene: TRBJ2-7; v_gene: TRBV14
CDR3aa: CSVGLAHSEQFF; CDR3nt: TGCAGCGTTGGGCTAGCGCATTCTGAGCAGTTCTTC; abundance: few; d_gene: NA; j_gene: TRBJ2-1; v_gene: TRBV29-1
CDR3aa: CASRQGQGQETQYF; CDR3nt: TGTGCCAGCCGACAAGGACAGGGACAAGAGACCCAGTACTTC; abundance: few; d_gene: NA; j_gene: TRBJ2-5; v_gene: TRBV21-1
CDR3aa: CASSQDVGRAGNEQFF; CDR3nt: TGTGCCAGCAGCCAAGATGTAGGCAGGGCAGGCAATGAGCAGTTCTTC; abundance: few; d_gene: NA; j_gene: TRBJ2-1; v_gene: TRBV4-2
CDR3aa: CSAREAGRVGYTF; CDR3nt: TGCAGTGCTAGAGAGGCGGGCAGGGTTGGCTACACCTTC; abundance: few; d_gene: NA; j_gene: TRBJ1-2; v_gene: TRBV20-1
CDR3aa: CASRGVGLAGGTSTDTQYF; CDR3nt: TGTGCCAGCAGGGGGGTCGGACTAGCGGGAGGAACGTCCACAGATACGCAGTATTTT; abundance: NA; d_gene: TRBD2; j_gene: TRBJ2-3; v_gene: TRBV2
CDR3aa: CASSQDYQGQYEQYF; CDR3nt: TGTGCCAGCAGCCAAGATTACCAGGGCCAGTACGAGCAGTACTTC; abundance: few; d_gene: NA; j_gene: TRBJ2-7; v_gene: TRBV4-2
CDR3aa: CASSLGAATDTQYF; CDR3nt: TGCGCCAGCAGCTTGGGGGCGGCCACAGATACGCAGTATTTT; abundance: NA; d_gene: NA; j_gene: TRBJ2-3; v_gene: TRBV5-1
CDR3aa: CASSYSGTAYGYTF; CDR3nt: TGTGCCAGCAGTTACTCGGGGACAGCCTATGGCTACACCTTC; abundance: NA; d_gene: TRBD1; j_gene: TRBJ1-2; v_gene: TRBV6-5
CDR3aa: CASSFGGGFTQETQYF; CDR3nt: TGTGCCAGCAGTTTTGGCGGGGGGTTCACCCAAGAGACCCAGTACTTC; abundance: NA; d_gene: TRBD2; j_gene: TRBJ2-5; v_gene: TRBV12-3/TRBV12-4
CDR3aa: CASSVNRGYEQYF; CDR3nt: TGTGCCAGCAGTGTTAACAGGGGCTACGAGCAGTACTTC; abundance: few; d_gene: TRBD1; j_gene: TRBJ2-7; v_gene: TRBV2
CDR3aa: CSAPDFNTEAFF; CDR3nt: TGCAGTGCTCCCGACTTTAACACTGAAGCTTTCTTT; abundance: NA; d_gene: NA; j_gene: TRBJ1-1; v_gene: TRBV20-1
CDR3aa: CASSSRTVGKLFF; CDR3nt: TGTGCCAGCAGTTCCCGCACGGTGGGAAAACTGTTTTTT; abundance: few; d_gene: NA; j_gene: TRBJ1-4; v_gene: TRBV28
CDR3aa: CSVAQSTSAVSYNEQFF; CDR3nt: TGCAGCGTAGCCCAGTCGACTAGCGCCGTCTCCTACAATGAGCAGTTCTTC; abundance: many; d_gene: TRBD2; j_gene: TRBJ2-1; v_gene: TRBV29-1
CDR3aa: CASSAWTEPDMGKLFF; CDR3nt: TGTGCCAGCAGCGCATGGACCGAACCAGATATGGGAAAACTGTTTTTT; abundance: few; d_gene: NA; j_gene: TRBJ1-4; v_gene: TRBV7-6
CDR3aa: CASSSQRQGDHGYTF; CDR3nt: TGTGCCAGCAGCTCCCAGAGACAGGGGGACCATGGCTACACCTTC; abundance: NA; d_gene: TRBD1; j_gene: TRBJ1-2; v_gene: TRBV7-3
CDR3aa: CASSFETVKETQYF; CDR3nt: TGTGCCAGCAGCTTTGAGACAGTTAAAGAGACCCAGTACTTC; abundance: few; d_gene: NA; j_gene: TRBJ2-5; v_gene: TRBV7-8
CDR3aa: CASSYRGYQFF; CDR3nt: TGTGCCAGCAGTTATCGGGGGTACCAGTTCTTC; abundance: NA; d_gene: NA; j_gene: TRBJ2-1; v_gene: TRBV6-5
CDR3aa: CASSLIGYYNEQFF; CDR3nt: TGCGCCAGCAGCTTGATCGGCTACTACAATGAGCAGTTCTTC; abundance: few; d_gene: NA; j_gene: TRBJ2-1; v_gene: TRBV5-1
CDR3aa: CATASDPEGIETQYF; CDR3nt: TGTGCCACCGCGTCGGATCCCGAGGGAATTGAGACCCAGTACTTC; abundance: few; d_gene: NA; j_gene: TRBJ2-5; v_gene: TRBV24-1